The rows below give T cell receptor beta chains drawn from one sample of a study of blood T cell repertoires in COVID-19. Clones were read by immunoSEQ multiplex PCR, and TCRdb kept only the in-frame ones, dropping some. The sample yields roughly 53,000 clones, 90% seen once. What was sequenced was peripheral blood. The receptor set was obtained from a woman aged 40 to 49 with active COVID-19. Each CDR3 is given without its conserved first and last residue. Fields, in order: clone size, J gene, V gene, CDR3 protein. Not every row has a clone size; where given, it reads once, few, many or a size class.

>-|TRBJ1-1|TRBV11-3
ASSRQGNTEAF
>-|TRBJ2-1|TRBV28
ASSGGTGAFYNEQF
>-|TRBJ2-1|TRBV13
ASSLYGSLGNEQF
>-|TRBJ2-7|TRBV27
ASSLSLVPYEQY
>-|TRBJ1-1|TRBV6-1
ASSEVTRAGVSHTEAF
>-|TRBJ2-1|TRBV6-2/TRBV6-3
ASSRFSSGSRDEQF
>-|TRBJ1-2|TRBV9
ASSPDLWDRGRGYT
>-|TRBJ1-4|TRBV4-2
ASSQDQGTGGLKLF
>-|TRBJ1-2|TRBV6-6
ASSRTDLPNYGYT
>-|TRBJ2-7|TRBV6-1
ASSEAVFGSAGRSPYEQY
>-|TRBJ2-1|TRBV2
ASSEDSWIGVQF
>-|TRBJ1-3|TRBV5-1
ASSVTGPGNTIY
>-|TRBJ1-2|TRBV7-2
ASSSGGNYGYT
>-|TRBJ1-1|TRBV19
ASSQGANTEAF
>-|TRBJ2-5|TRBV18
ASSPPDTLRAQY
>-|TRBJ2-1|TRBV27
ASSISGGAGEQF
>-|TRBJ2-6|TRBV11-3
ASSLGASGANVLT
>-|TRBJ2-7|TRBV2
ASSEDRAVYEQY
>-|TRBJ2-3|TRBV30
ACPGLAGGPDTQY
>-|TRBJ2-2|TRBV10-2
ASKEAGTGELF
>once|TRBJ2-5|TRBV19
ASSIDDDRGQETQY
>once|TRBJ1-4|TRBV7-9
ASSLVTDNEKLF
>-|TRBJ2-1|TRBV29-1
SVGEVQGKPNEQF
>-|TRBJ1-2|TRBV7-8
ASSPRDSRHYGYT
>-|TRBJ1-4|TRBV7-9
ASSREFNEKLF
>-|TRBJ1-2|TRBV7-9
ASSSFPREATNYGYT
>-|TRBJ1-1|TRBV5-6
ASSFGTRGLRPEAF
>-|TRBJ1-6|TRBV18
ASSRTDNRSPLH
>-|TRBJ2-3|TRBV12-3/TRBV12-4
ASSLGAGDTQY
>-|TRBJ2-4|TRBV19
ASSPTTRTGNIQY
>-|TRBJ1-1|TRBV18
ASSPLTENTEAF
>-|TRBJ1-1|TRBV5-1
ASSLDPGRNTEAF
>-|TRBJ2-6|TRBV7-8
ASSPKVGTVSGANVLT
>-|TRBJ1-5|TRBV19
ASSNSRDGQPQH
>-|TRBJ1-2|TRBV5-4
ASRQGQGTSNYGYT
>-|TRBJ2-3|TRBV5-1
ASSPTSGETDTQY
>-|TRBJ1-6|TRBV6-5
ASSYSGHRGSPLH
>-|TRBJ2-7|TRBV11-2
ASSSPDRVWSYEQY
>once|TRBJ2-1|TRBV4-3
ASSQDRDRGNNEQF
>-|TRBJ2-7|TRBV18
ASSPRGREFYEQY
>-|TRBJ1-2|TRBV6-4
ASSDQAGGSGGYT
>-|TRBJ1-2|TRBV5-4
TSRSRTGSGGYT
>-|TRBJ1-1|TRBV28
ASSFNPVRANTEAF
>many|TRBJ2-5|TRBV11-3
ASSLLAGTQETQY
>-|TRBJ2-2|TRBV7-7
ASSSGQGAGELF
>-|TRBJ2-2|TRBV7-2
ASSLAQGAGELF
>-|TRBJ1-2|TRBV19
ASSIPTGPGVSGYT
>-|TRBJ1-2|TRBV3-1/TRBV3-2
ASSQRDRANYGYT
>-|TRBJ2-7|TRBV18
ASSWDREGYEQY
>-|TRBJ1-3|TRBV30
AWSVRQGSAGNTIY
>-|TRBJ1-2|TRBV11-2
ASTKVDRDLSGGYT
>-|TRBJ1-1|TRBV11-3
ASSLAGTENTEAF
>-|TRBJ2-1|TRBV5-1
ASRGSGGGRYNEQF
>-|TRBJ2-7|TRBV30
AWGKGSYEQY
>-|TRBJ2-5|TRBV5-8
ASSSAPGRGGQETQY
>-|TRBJ1-2|TRBV7-8
ASSLQGAQGYT
>-|TRBJ2-5|TRBV7-3
ASSPRGGSQETQY
>-|TRBJ2-5|TRBV7-2
ASSGRTGLTETQY